This TCR beta chain was identified during a study of OX40 agonist ivuxolimab in advanced cancers. The wider study: An agonistic human IgG2 monoclonal antibody against OX40 (CD134) was given. Study results and caveats: Some patients without response likewise showed low normalized clonal expansion. The authors did not determine the antigen specificity of the expanded peripheral T cells. Blood T cells, both CD4+ and CD8+, expanded clonally by week 6 at 0.1 to 3.0 mg/kg.

On this clone: The antigen is not known.

Method: immunoSEQ multiplex PCR; TCRdb's copy keeps in-frame clones and lacks some. This table holds around 77,000 clones, 65% to 90% found once. The source is an adult with an advanced solid tumor such as melanoma, head and neck, liver or kidney cancer. Sequenced here: CD4+ or CD8+ T cells sorted from blood, sampled in a trial of the OX40 agonist ivuxolimab.

The CDR3 reads CASHSFNPSTDTQYF. CDR3 sequence (DNA): TGTGCCAGCCATTCTTTTAACCCTAGCACAGATACGCAGTATTTT. This chain joins TRBV6-6 and TRBJ2-3, with D unresolved. In germline, CDR1 is MNHNY, CDR2 SVGAGI (reference sequence). V shed 8 bases and J shed 0 bases, with 15 bases lying between them. The CDR3 length is 15 residues.